The 23 T cell receptor beta chains in this list originate from one sample, sequenced in a study of blood T cell repertoires in COVID-19. Assay used: immunoSEQ multiplex PCR; TCRdb lists only in-frame clones, some missing. The sample holds 110,000 to 150,000 clones; approximately 80% are singletons and the top ten take around 3.7%. Sequencing input: peripheral blood. The receptors originated from a man in his 70s who had recovered from COVID-19.

The V gene is TRBV9, the J gene TRBJ2-3, with TRBD2 matching 9 bases. The V and J ends lost 1 base and 6 bases, in that order; junction bases with no gene match: 0. CDR1 is SGDLS and CDR2 is YYNGEE in the germline V gene. The CDR3 is made up of 13 amino acids. The CDR3 loop reads CASSVTSGDTQYF. DNA for the CDR3: TGTGCCAGCAGCGTAACTAGCGGGGATACGCAGTATTTT.

CDR3 in DNA: TGCAGCGGCCAACTAGCGGGAGTTTACGAGCAGTACTTC. The encoded protein is CSGQLAGVYEQYF. The chain links TRBV29-1 to TRBJ2-7, with 11 nucleotides matching TRBD2. Germline V lookup: CDR1 SQVTM, CDR2 ANQGSEA. This CDR3 has 13 residues. Germline trimming cut 7 bases from V and 4 bases from J; bases unmatched to any gene: 6.

The rearrangement links TRBV29-1 to TRBJ2-5; D is undetermined. This CDR3 spans 14 amino acids. Looked up from germline, CDR1 is SQVTM and CDR2 is ANQGSEA. V lost 6 bases and J 4 bases, leaving 18 bases between the germline ends. The chain's CDR3 is CSVYRVSFSETQYF. The CDR3 coding sequence is TGCAGCGTATACCGGGTCTCCTTCTCAGAGACCCAGTACTTC.

The V gene is TRBV6-6, the J gene TRBJ1-2, with 7 nucleotides matching TRBD1. The CDR3 has 15 residues. V shed 5 bases and J 6 bases; nucleotides not matched to a gene: 12. CDR1 is MNHNY and CDR2 is SVGAGI in the germline V gene (reference sequence). CDR3 sequence: CASSKHNRGLDGYTF. In nucleotides, the CDR3 is TGTGCCAGCAGTAAACATAACAGGGGATTGGATGGCTACACCTTC.

The rearrangement uses TRBV18 and TRBJ2-1; tentative D call: TRBD1 (6 bases). Trimming took 2 bases from V and 5 from J, leaving 10 bases between them. The CDR3 loop spans 14 amino acids. Per the germline V gene, CDR1 is KGHSH and CDR2 is LQKENI. CDR3: CASSPSRTDNEQFF. CDR3 nucleotide sequence: TGTGCCAGCTCACCAAGCCGGACAGACAATGAGCAGTTCTTC.

This sequence joins TRBV4-1 and TRBJ1-1; TRBD1 matches at 7 bases. V was clipped by 3 bases and J by 0 bases; unmatched bases: 10. This CDR3 comprises 17 residues. From germline, CDR1 is MGHRA and CDR2 YSYEKL. CDR3 region: CASSQGDREIMNTEAFF. The CDR3 nucleotides read TGCGCCAGCAGCCAGGGCGACAGGGAAATTATGAACACTGAAGCTTTCTTT.

In DNA form, the CDR3 reads TGTGCCAGCAGCTTTTCCGGGACACCCCACCGTCAGTACTTC. Translation: CASSFSGTPHRQYF. The chain employs TRBV7-9 and TRBJ2-4; D is perhaps TRBD1 (6 bases). Germline V gene sequence: CDR1 SEHNR, CDR2 FQNEAQ (reference sequence). CDR3 length: 14 amino acids. The V end was cut by 3 bases, the J end by 12 bases, with 18 bases between.

Worth noting for this clone: One end of the junction is discordant with germline, which a read error may explain. This chain links TRBV2 with TRBJ2-2; 14 positions match TRBD2. The CDR3 runs to 15 residues. The germline V gene encodes CDR1 SNHLY and CDR2 FYNNEI. As DNA, the CDR3 is TGTGCCAGCACCCTGGGACTAGCGGGAGCCGGGGAGCCGTTTTTT. Its protein is CASTLGLAGAGEPFF.

J is TRBJ2-7 and V is TRBV11-2, with TRBD1 matching 7 bases. Germline values: CDR1 SGHAT, CDR2 FQNNGV. V lost 6 bases to trimming and J lost 5 bases; unmatched junction nucleotides: 7. The CDR3 is 13 amino acids. CDR3 in DNA: TGTGCCAGCAGTGAGGGGGCGCAGAACGAGCAGTACTTC. It translates to CASSEGAQNEQYF.

The rearrangement uses TRBV11-2 and TRBJ2-7, with D perhaps matching TRBD1 (6 bases). Germline V gene sequence: CDR1 SGHAT, CDR2 FQNNGV. V gave up 6 bases and J gave up 1 base, with 16 bases separating them. CDR3 length equals 15 residues. CDR3 residues: CASRSNRERSYEQYF. The CDR3 nucleotides read TGTGCCAGCAGATCTAACAGGGAGCGGTCCTACGAGCAGTACTTC.

By its share, this clone is medium-sized. J is TRBJ2-3 and V is TRBV6-4, with D perhaps TRBD2 (6 bases). Between the trimmed V and J ends, which lost 4 bases and 4 bases, there was a span of 9 bases. The CDR3 sequence is 13 residues long. Per germline, CDR1 MRHNA and CDR2 SNTAGT. CDR3 nucleotides: TGTGCCAGCAGTGCGGGAGCCGCAGATACGCAGTATTTT. Protein product: CASSAGAADTQYF.

The chain is built from TRBV9 and TRBJ2-1; TRBD2 agrees at 13 bases. CDR1 is SGDLS, CDR2 YYNGEE, per germline. J lost 1 base, V lost 4 bases, and 14 bases had no gene match. The CDR3 is 20 residues long. This CDR3 reads CASSFPNSTSGRTSYNEQFF. DNA for the CDR3: TGTGCCAGCAGCTTCCCTAATTCGACTAGCGGGAGGACATCCTACAATGAGCAGTTCTTC.

J is TRBJ2-1 and V is TRBV7-9, with a weak D call TRBD1 (6 bases). The germline V gene encodes CDR1 SEHNR and CDR2 FQNEAQ (reference sequence). With 1 base removed from V and 5 bases from J, the gap between germline ends came to 9 bases. CDR3 size: 14 residues. CDR3 amino acids: CASSLGQANNEQFF. CDR3 sequence (DNA): TGTGCCAGCAGCTTAGGACAGGCCAACAATGAGCAGTTCTTC.

The chain has TRBV10-1 and TRBJ2-7; D may be TRBD2 (5 bases). With 2 bases removed from V and 0 bases from J, the gap between germline ends came to 11 bases. Germline-derived CDR1 and CDR2 are WNHNN and SYGVQD (reference sequence). This CDR3 is 15 amino acids long. The CDR3 DNA reads TGCGCCAGCAGTGAGGGACGAGGGAGCTCCTACGAGCAGTACTTC. This codes for CASSEGRGSSYEQYF.

The table lists this clone with a count of one. The rearrangement uses TRBV6-5 and TRBJ1-5, with 10 bases lining up with TRBD1. This CDR3 region has 14 residues. The germline V gene encodes CDR1 MNHEY and CDR2 SVGAGI. With V trimmed by 8 bases and J by 4 bases, 5 bases remained unmatched. CDR3 in amino acids: CASQGTGVNQPQHF. The DNA for the CDR3 is TGTGCCAGCCAAGGGACAGGGGTTAATCAGCCCCAGCATTTT.

Remarks on this clone: Other DNA sequences in the same sample also yield this CDR3. The chain uses TRBV3-1 (or the pseudogene TRBV3-2) and TRBJ2-2; D is undetermined. This CDR3 is built from 12 residues. The V end was cut by 3 bases, the J end by 5 bases, with 4 bases between. In germline, CDR1 is LGHDT, CDR2 YNNKEL (reference sequence). CDR3 sequence: CASSHLTGELFF. The CDR3 DNA reads TGTGCCAGCAGCCACCTAACCGGGGAGCTGTTTTTT.

The chain links TRBV2 to TRBJ2-3; 8 nucleotides match TRBD2. Germline V gives CDR1 SNHLY, CDR2 FYNNEI. Trimming removed 6 bases from V and 5 bases from J; junction bases left unmatched: 1. This CDR3 has 12 residues. In nucleotides, the CDR3 is TGTGCCAGCAGGCTAGCGGGAGATACGCAGTATTTT. It encodes CASRLAGDTQYF.

The chain couples TRBV27 to TRBJ1-1; D gene ambiguous. The CDR3 totals 13 residues. The V and J ends lost 4 bases and 5 bases respectively, with 11 bases between them. Germline V lookup: CDR1 MNHEY, CDR2 SMNVEV (reference sequence). Here the CDR3 reads CASSSGSGTEAFF. The CDR3 DNA reads as TGTGCCAGCAGTTCGGGATCAGGAACTGAAGCTTTCTTT.

This sequence joins TRBV27 and TRBJ2-2, with 7 bases identical to TRBD2. The CDR3 covers 15 residues. Germline loops: CDR1 MNHEY, CDR2 SMNVEV (reference sequence). The junction had 10 bases not matched to a gene; V was cut back by 5 bases and J by 7 bases. The CDR3 protein is CASSPWSSGYGELFF. In DNA, the CDR3 is TGTGCCAGCAGTCCCTGGTCTAGCGGCTACGGGGAGCTGTTTTTT.

The chain couples TRBV11-2 to TRBJ2-7, with 7 bases fitting TRBD1. There are 16 residues in the CDR3. After removal of 4 bases from V and 8 bases from J, the junction contained 17 bases not matched to a gene. The germline V gene has CDR1 SGHAT and CDR2 FQNNGV. The CDR3, as DNA: TGTGCCAGCAGCTCTCACAGGGGCCCGGGAATATTCAAGCAGTACTTC. It translates to CASSSHRGPGIFKQYF. Drawing the rest from reference TRBV11-2 and TRBJ2-7, the complete variable domain is EAGVAQSPRYKIIEKRQSVAFWCNPISGHATLYWYQQILGQGPKLLIQFQNNGVVDDSQLPKDRFSAERLKGVDSTLKIQPAKLEDSAVYLCASSSHRGPGIFKQYFGPGTRLTVT.

CDR3: CASSDREGSPIDTGELFF. In DNA form, the CDR3 reads TGTGCCAGCAGTGACAGGGAGGGGTCCCCGATAGACACCGGGGAGCTGTTTTTT. The gene calls are TRBV2 and TRBJ2-2; 7 nucleotides line up with TRBD2. Trimming cost V 3 bases and J 3 bases; bases outside gene matches: 13. The germline V gene encodes CDR1 SNHLY and CDR2 FYNNEI. This CDR3 is 18 amino acids long.

The chain is built from TRBV5-1 and TRBJ2-7; TRBD1 aligns across 8 bases. The length of the CDR3 is 17 residues. Trimming at V came to 0 bases and at J to 0 bases, leaving 8 bases not matched to a gene. CDR1 and CDR2 from the germline V gene are SGHRS and YFSETQ. The CDR3 nucleotides read TGCGCCAGCAGCTTGGGGTTTGACAGGGGCGTCTCCTACGAGCAGTACTTC. It translates to CASSLGFDRGVSYEQYF.

V usage is TRBV19 and J usage is TRBJ1-5, with 12 bases that match TRBD1. Germline lookup yields CDR1 LNHDA and CDR2 SQIVND (reference sequence). The CDR3 runs to 19 residues. V lost 5 bases, J lost 0 bases, and 11 bases stayed unmatched. The CDR3 bases are TGTGCCAGTAGTCTCCCCCGGGACAGGGGGCTTTATAGCAATCAGCCCCAGCATTTT. Translated: CASSLPRDRGLYSNQPQHF.